This record looks at one T cell receptor (beta chain) sequence and its context. Its antigen remains unknown. The length of the CDR3 is 11 residues. CDR1 is DFQATT, CDR2 SNEGSKA, per germline (reference sequence). The V end lost 5 bases, the J end lost 14 bases, and 16 bases lay between the germline ends. The sample belongs to a study of cytomegalovirus exposure and HLA in healthy donors. Background on the study: The study placed less than 90% of its 398 genotyped donors in the Caucasian-associated ancestry cluster. Study-wide results and caveats: A prior analysis recorded that most TCR beta V segments were productive about 90% or about 30% of the time. The study listed approximately 170 cytomegalovirus-associated TCR beta chains.

PCR involved 60 Vbeta and 13 Jbeta primers. Measured with immunoSEQ multiplex PCR; TCRdb has only the in-frame clones, and not every one. The repertoire consists of some 120,000 clones, with around 69% occurring once and the leading ten covering about 7.8%. The sequenced sample consisted of PBMCs. This receptor was taken from a woman aged 40 to 50 in good health and CMV-seropositive. The chain couples TRBV20-1 to TRBJ2-1; D might be TRBD2 (6 bases). The CDR3 spells CSAQAGHREFF. CDR3 nucleotide sequence: TGCAGTGCTCAAGCGGGCCACCGGGAGTTCTTC.